These T cell receptor beta chains were read from a single sample in a study of shared clonotypes between healthy human individuals. Sequencing used immunoSEQ multiplex PCR; TCRdb keeps in-frame clones, though not all of them. The repertoire includes over a million clones, 65% to 80% of them detected once, and about 1.5% sits in the top ten. What was sequenced was memory CD4+ T cells sorted from blood. All receptors derive from a man between 18 and 35 years old in good health. The CDR3 runs from the conserved cysteine through the conserved F or W. The D gene is left open where the match is weak. Some rows have no size entry. The others give once, few or many, or a class for an expanded clone.

clone_size	v_call	d_call	j_call	cdr3_aa	cdr3_nt
-	TRBV5-1	TRBD1	TRBJ1-4	CASSNRQGRNEKLFF	TGCGCCAGCAGCAACAGACAGGGGCGGAATGAAAAACTGTTTTTT
many	TRBV11-2	-	TRBJ1-3	CASSLELVGNTIYF	TGTGCCAGCAGCCTCGAACTGGTGGGGAACACCATATATTTT
-	TRBV18	-	TRBJ2-5	CASSPTASAYQETQYF	TGTGCCAGCTCACCAACAGCTAGCGCATACCAAGAGACCCAGTACTTC
-	TRBV4-2	-	TRBJ2-5	CASSQDLGGPQETQYF	TGTGCCAGCAGCCAAGATCTAGGGGGACCTCAAGAGACCCAGTACTTC
-	TRBV11-2	TRBD1	TRBJ2-7	CASSLKGAEQYF	TGTGCCAGCAGCTTAAAGGGGGCCGAGCAGTACTTC
-	TRBV30	TRBD2	TRBJ2-7	CARIGEGTREQYF	TGTGCCCGAATAGGGGAGGGGACGAGAGAGCAGTACTTC
-	TRBV6-5	TRBD1	TRBJ1-5	CASRKGGLGNQPQHF	TGTGCCAGCAGGAAAGGGGGCTTGGGGAATCAGCCCCAGCATTTT
-	TRBV4-3	-	TRBJ2-1	CASSQDPGERSYNEQFF	TGCGCCAGCAGCCAAGATCCGGGGGAGAGGTCCTACAATGAGCAGTTCTTC
-	TRBV6-1	TRBD2	TRBJ2-1	CASSVRGGGAVDEQFF	TGTGCCAGCAGTGTTCGGGGCGGGGGGGCCGTAGATGAGCAGTTCTTC
few	TRBV7-9	-	TRBJ2-7	CASSLARGYEQYF	TGTGCCAGCAGCTTAGCCCGGGGTTACGAGCAGTACTTC
-	TRBV12-2	-	TRBJ1-5	CASRPGRDIQHF	TGTGCAAGTCGCCCAGGCCGCGACATCCAGCATTTT
-	TRBV5-8	-	TRBJ2-3	CASSRGLETQYF	TGTGCCAGCAGCCGCGGACTGGAGACGCAGTATTTT
once	TRBV5-1	-	TRBJ2-2	CASSIGSGSGELFF	TGCGCCAGCAGCATTGGCTCAGGGTCCGGGGAGCTGTTTTTT
-	TRBV28	-	TRBJ1-1	CASASRTHTEAFF	TGTGCCAGCGCCTCTCGGACACACACTGAAGCTTTCTTT
-	TRBV27	-	TRBJ1-5	CASSFRINQPQHF	TGTGCCAGCAGTTTCAGGATCAATCAGCCCCAGCATTTT
-	TRBV5-1	TRBD1	TRBJ2-6	CASSLGPQGVPSGANVLTF	TGCGCCAGCAGCTTGGGACCACAGGGGGTACCTTCTGGGGCCAACGTCCTGACTTTC
-	TRBV19	TRBD2	TRBJ2-3	CASSPRGGYTDTQYF	TGTGCCAGTAGTCCCCGCGGGGGGTATACTGATACGCAGTATTTT
once	TRBV7-8	-	TRBJ1-2	CASSLAGGQFYGYTF	TGTGCCAGCAGCTTAGCGGGGGGGCAGTTCTATGGCTACACCTTC
once	TRBV10-3	-	TRBJ2-3	CAISEVGLNTQYF	TGTGCCATCAGTGAAGTGGGTCTGAATACGCAGTATTTT
many	TRBV2	TRBD1	TRBJ2-7	CASGGQSYEQYF	TGTGCCAGCGGGGGACAGTCCTACGAGCAGTACTTC
-	TRBV6-5	TRBD2	TRBJ2-1	CASSYSRAGGNEQFF	TGTGCCAGCAGTTACTCTCGAGCGGGGGGAAATGAGCAGTTCTTC
-	TRBV5-1	-	TRBJ1-3	CASSSEGINSGNTIYF	TGCGCCAGCAGCTCGGAGGGCATTAACTCTGGAAACACCATATATTTT
-	TRBV11-2	-	TRBJ1-4	CASSPLGATNEKLFF	TGTGCCAGCAGCCCTCTGGGAGCAACTAATGAAAAACTGTTTTTT
-	TRBV10-3	-	TRBJ2-2	CAISERGTGELFF	TGTGCCATCAGTGAGCGTGGCACCGGGGAGCTGTTTTTT
-	TRBV30	TRBD1	TRBJ1-3	CAWSPGQLRNTIYF	TGTGCCTGGAGTCCGGGACAGCTGAGAAACACCATATATTTT
few	TRBV10-3	-	TRBJ1-1	CAISAGYTEAFF	TGTGCCATCAGTGCGGGTTACACTGAAGCTTTCTTT
-	TRBV11-2	-	TRBJ2-6	CASSRDSKQQSRANVLTF	TGTGCCAGCAGCCGCGATAGCAAGCAACAAAGTCGGGCCAACGTCCTGACTTTC
-	TRBV7-2	-	TRBJ1-6	CASSGGSKYSPLHF	TGTGCCAGCAGCGGGGGCAGCAAATATTCACCCCTCCACTTT
many	TRBV10-3	-	TRBJ2-7	CAISGTNYEQYF	TGTGCCATCAGTGGGACTAACTACGAGCAGTACTTC
-	TRBV7-2	-	TRBJ2-5	CASSLNLRALAQETQYF	TGTGCCAGCAGCTTAAATTTGAGGGCCCTAGCGCAAGAGACCCAGTACTTC
-	TRBV7-2	-	TRBJ1-6	CASSLEQTSSYNSPLHF	TGTGCCAGCAGCTTGGAACAGACCAGCTCCTATAATTCACCCCTCCACTTT
-	TRBV7-2	-	TRBJ2-7	CASSQGGYEQYF	TGTGCCAGCAGCCAAGGCGGCTACGAGCAGTACTTC
-	TRBV10-1	TRBD1	TRBJ2-7	CASSEGQGFKEYF	TGCGCCAGCAGTGAGGGACAGGGCTTCAAGGAGTACTTC
-	TRBV9	-	TRBJ1-3	CASSPHSQGAAGNTIYF	TGTGCCAGCAGCCCCCATTCCCAGGGAGCGGCTGGAAACACCATATATTTT
few	TRBV4-3	TRBD2	TRBJ2-7	CASSQDLAGLSYEQYF	TGCGCCAGCAGCCAAGATCTAGCGGGCCTCTCCTACGAGCAGTACTTC
-	TRBV11-2	TRBD1	TRBJ2-3	CASSPRPQTGVADTQYF	TGTGCCAGCAGCCCACGACCACAAACAGGGGTTGCAGATACGCAGTATTTT
-	TRBV5-1	-	TRBJ2-7	CASSAGYSYEQYF	TGCGCCAGCAGCGCGGGGTACTCCTACGAGCAGTACTTC
-	TRBV7-2	-	TRBJ1-4	CASSLGRVEKLFF	TGTGCCAGCAGCTTAGGCAGGGTGGAAAAACTGTTTTTT
few	TRBV6-6	-	TRBJ2-7	CASSFSDYEQYF	TGTGCCAGCAGTTTTTCGGATTACGAGCAGTACTTC
-	TRBV6-5	TRBD1	TRBJ2-3	CASRPGGGTDTQYF	TGTGCCAGCAGACCAGGGGGCGGCACAGATACGCAGTATTTT
-	TRBV18	-	TRBJ1-1	CASSQMEGNTEAFF	TGTGCCAGCTCCCAGATGGAGGGGAACACTGAAGCTTTCTTT